This entry concerns a single T cell receptor (beta chain). These data come from a study of chemoradiotherapy in HPV16-positive cancers. The assay was immunoSEQ multiplex PCR, and TCRdb's table has in-frame clones only and misses some. The sample has about 8,100 clones; over 65% are singletons. Over chemoradiotherapy, repertoires were sampled more than once. Trimming cost V 1 base and J 0 bases, with 11 bases left between them. The germline CDR1 and CDR2 sequences are SGHAT and FQNNGV. This CDR3 spans 16 amino acids. This receptor was taken from a human donor with HPV-associated anogenital cancer. This sequence joins TRBV11-2 and TRBJ2-3, with D hard to call. Sampling was done from a patient who underwent chemoradiotherapy. Written as DNA, the CDR3 is TGTGCCAGCAGCTTAGTCTTAGCCTCTAGCACAGATACGCAGTATTTT. This translates into CASSLVLASSTDTQYF. Complete variable domain (other parts from reference TRBV11-2 and TRBJ2-3): EAGVAQSPRYKIIEKRQSVAFWCNPISGHATLYWYQQILGQGPKLLIQFQNNGVVDDSQLPKDRFSAERLKGVDSTLKIQPAKLEDSAVYLCASSLVLASSTDTQYFGPGTRLTVL.